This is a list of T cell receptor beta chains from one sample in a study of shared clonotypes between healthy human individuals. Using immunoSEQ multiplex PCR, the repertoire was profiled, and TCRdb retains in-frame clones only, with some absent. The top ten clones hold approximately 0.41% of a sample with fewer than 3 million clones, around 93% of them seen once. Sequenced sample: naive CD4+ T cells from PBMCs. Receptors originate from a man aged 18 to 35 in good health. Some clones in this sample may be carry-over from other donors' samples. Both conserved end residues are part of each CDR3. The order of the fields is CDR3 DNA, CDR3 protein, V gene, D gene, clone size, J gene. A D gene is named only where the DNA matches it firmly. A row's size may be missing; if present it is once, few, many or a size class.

TGTGCCAGCAGCGGATACAGGTACAATGAGCAGTTCTTC CASSGYRYNEQFF TRBV5-4 NA NA TRBJ2-1
TGTGCCAGCAGCCGGGCCTACGAGCAGTACTTC CASSRAYEQYF TRBV7-9 NA NA TRBJ2-7
TGTGCCAGCAGCCCGGACAGGGTCAACTATGGCTACACCTTC CASSPDRVNYGYTF TRBV5-5 TRBD1 NA TRBJ1-2
TGTGCCAGCAGTTTCACAGCTTACTCCGCCACAGATACGCAGTATTTT CASSFTAYSATDTQYF TRBV27 NA NA TRBJ2-3
TGCGCCAGCAGCTATGGGACTAGCGGGGGGGCATCGCAGTTCTTC CASSYGTSGGASQFF TRBV5-1 TRBD2 NA TRBJ2-1
TGTGCCTGGAGTTTCTCTTCAGGGGCTGGAAACACCATATATTTT CAWSFSSGAGNTIYF TRBV30 NA NA TRBJ1-3
TGTGCCAGCAGTGGTGGACAATGGGCTTTCTTT CASSGGQWAFF TRBV6-1 NA NA TRBJ1-1
TGCGCCAGCAGTAGTACGGGAGGTTCCACCGGGGAGCTGTTTTTT CASSSTGGSTGELFF TRBV10-1 TRBD2 NA TRBJ2-2
TGTGCCAGCAGTCCCCCAGGCGGCAACCTCGGAAACACCATATATTTT CASSPPGGNLGNTIYF TRBV28 NA few TRBJ1-3
TGCGCCAGCAGCACAAGCTCGACAGGGGATCCCTACAATGAGCAGTTCTTC CASSTSSTGDPYNEQFF TRBV5-1 TRBD1 NA TRBJ2-1
TGTGCCACCCGCGGGGTGGGCAACCAAGAGACCCAGTACTTC CATRGVGNQETQYF TRBV10-3 NA NA TRBJ2-5
TGTGCCAGTAAAAGCGGGACTAGCGGGAACGAGCAGTACTTC CASKSGTSGNEQYF TRBV19 TRBD2 NA TRBJ2-7
TGTGCCAGCAGTCTGCTACCTGGACAGGGGGAGGCTGAAGCTTTCTTT CASSLLPGQGEAEAFF TRBV28 TRBD1 NA TRBJ1-1
TGTGCCTGGAGTGATGGACTGAACACTGAAGCTTTCTTT CAWSDGLNTEAFF TRBV30 NA NA TRBJ1-1
TGTGCCAGCAGCAGACAGGGGAACTCCGAGACCCAGTACTTC CASSRQGNSETQYF TRBV6-5 TRBD1 NA TRBJ2-5
TGTGCCAGCAGCTCAGACAGGGGGCTTGAGCAGTTCTTC CASSSDRGLEQFF TRBV7-3 TRBD1 NA TRBJ2-1
TGCAGCGTTAAAAGCCGGACAGGGGCATACGAGCAGTACTTC CSVKSRTGAYEQYF TRBV29-1 TRBD1 once TRBJ2-7
TGTGCCAGCCCCCCGGGGCGAGGCACTGAAGCTTTCTTT CASPPGRGTEAFF TRBV2 NA NA TRBJ1-1
TGTGCCAGCAGCTTCGGACCGGGGGAGACTAGCAATCAGCCCCAGCATTTT CASSFGPGETSNQPQHF TRBV28 NA NA TRBJ1-5
TGTGCCAGCAGTCCTAGCGGCCTCTCCTACGAGCAGTACTTC CASSPSGLSYEQYF TRBV27 TRBD2 NA TRBJ2-7
TGTGCCAGCAGTTACTCGGGACAGTACTATGAAAAACTGTTTTTT CASSYSGQYYEKLFF TRBV6-5 TRBD1 NA TRBJ1-4
TGCGCCAGCAGCCAAGTTCGCGGGAGTGGGTCCTACAATGAGCAGTTCTTC CASSQVRGSGSYNEQFF TRBV4-1 TRBD2 NA TRBJ2-1
TGTGCCAGCAGCCATTCCCCGGGACTAGGAGAAACGCAGTATTTT CASSHSPGLGETQYF TRBV28 TRBD2 NA TRBJ2-3
TGTGCCAGCAGCTCGCCGGCCTTCGGGGAGCTGTTTTTT CASSSPAFGELFF TRBV11-3 NA NA TRBJ2-2
TGTGCCAGCAGCCTAAGGTATAGAGGGATCGGTTCACCCCTCCACTTT CASSLRYRGIGSPLHF TRBV7-6 NA NA TRBJ1-6
TGCGCCAGCACTCTGGGTGGCACAGACCAAGAGACCCAGTACTTC CASTLGGTDQETQYF TRBV10-1 NA NA TRBJ2-5
TGTGCCAGCAGTTCGGGTGGAACGAACACTGAAGCTTTCTTT CASSSGGTNTEAFF TRBV28 NA NA TRBJ1-1
TGTGCCTGGTCGGCGGGGTGGTGGTCCGAGCAGTACTTC CAWSAGWWSEQYF TRBV30 NA NA TRBJ2-7
TGTGCCAGCAGTGCGCTCAATGGAAACACCATATATTTT CASSALNGNTIYF TRBV6-1 NA NA TRBJ1-3
TGTGCCATCAGTGAGTCGATGTCCATACAGGGAAAAGGACGTATTGAGCAGTTCTTC CAISESMSIQGKGRIEQFF TRBV10-3 NA NA TRBJ2-1
TGTGCCAGCAGTTTATACCAGGATAACTATGGCTACACCTTC CASSLYQDNYGYTF TRBV28 NA NA TRBJ1-2
TGTGCCAGTAGTCCCCGGGGACCAAACATTCAGTACTTC CASSPRGPNIQYF TRBV19 NA NA TRBJ2-4
TGTGCCAGCAGTTTAATCGGGCGGACCCAGTACTTC CASSLIGRTQYF TRBV27 NA NA TRBJ2-5
TGTGCCAGCAGCTTAGATTTAGGGGATACGCAGTATTTT CASSLDLGDTQYF TRBV11-2 NA NA TRBJ2-3
TGTGCCAGCAGCCAAGATATGGGCGCGCAGTACTTC CASSQDMGAQYF TRBV14 NA NA TRBJ2-7
TGTGCCAGCAGCCAAGGGAGGTCGGATACGCAGTATTTT CASSQGRSDTQYF TRBV4-2 NA NA TRBJ2-3